Below are 19 T cell receptor beta chains sequenced from a single sample in a study of siplizumab effects on memory and regulatory T cells. Produced via immunoSEQ multiplex PCR; TCRdb's table is partial and in-frame only. The sample includes roughly 120,000 clones, approximately 92% of them seen just once. Material: CD4+ T cells sorted from blood. The receptors originated from a human donor in good health.

The chain joins TRBV19 to TRBJ1-1, with no clear D. Trimming shortened V by 5 bases and J by 0 bases, and 10 bases separated the two germline ends. Germline V gene sequence: CDR1 LNHDA, CDR2 SQIVND (reference sequence). CDR3 size: 14 residues. The CDR3, as DNA: TGTGCCAGTAGTCCCCGGGGTTTGAACACTGAAGCTTTCTTT. Translated, it gives CASSPRGLNTEAFF.

The rearrangement uses TRBV4-2 and TRBJ2-1, with 12 nucleotides matching TRBD2. This CDR3 has 15 amino acids. V was clipped by 2 bases and J by 9 bases; unmatched bases: 5. Germline V gives CDR1 LGHNA, CDR2 YNFKEQ. CDR3 DNA: TGTGCCAGCAGCCAATTACTAGCGGGAGGAGGTGAGCAGTTCTTC. This codes for CASSQLLAGGGEQFF.

V and J are TRBV19 and TRBJ2-7; weak D call: TRBD1 (5 bases). This CDR3 region has 12 residues. V lost 8 bases, J lost 2 bases, and 10 bases lay in between. Germline V lookup: CDR1 LNHDA, CDR2 SQIVND (reference sequence). The CDR3 DNA reads as TGTGCCAGTGGAGCAGGGCCCTACGAGCAGTACTTC. Its translation: CASGAGPYEQYF.

In DNA form, the CDR3 reads TGTGCCAGCAGCTTAGCGATCATGGGTCCCAGGGGATTTTCCTATGGGGCTTTCTTT. This codes for CASSLAIMGPRGFSYGAFF. This chain links TRBV7-9 with TRBJ1-1; possible D gene TRBD1, 6 bases. The CDR3 runs to 19 residues. In germline, CDR1 is SEHNR, CDR2 FQNEAQ (reference sequence). Between the trimmed V and J ends, which lost 0 bases and 11 bases, there was a span of 31 bases. The whole variable domain, remainder taken from reference TRBV7-9 and TRBJ1-1, is DTGVSQNPRHKITKRGQNVTFRCDPISEHNRLYWYRQTLGQGPEFLTYFQNEAQLEKSRLLSDRFSAERPKGSFSTLEIQRTEQGDSAMYLCASSLAIMGPRGFSYGAFFGQGTRLTVV.

V gene TRBV6-1 combines with J gene TRBJ2-3; D remains unclear. V shed 2 bases and J shed 6 bases, with 6 bases lying between them. Germline loops: CDR1 MNHNS, CDR2 SASEGT. This CDR3 is 12 amino acids long. This chain's CDR3 is CASSEWDDTQYF. In DNA, the CDR3 is TGTGCCAGCAGTGAATGGGATGATACGCAGTATTTT.

This clone was found a few times. The chain is built from TRBV6-5 and TRBJ2-7; the D call may be TRBD1 or TRBD2 (5 bases each). There are 13 residues in the CDR3. Trimming removed 7 bases at V and 0 bases at J, with 10 bases between. Germline assignment: CDR1 MNHEY and CDR2 SVGAGI. CDR3 sequence reads: CASKRDHSYEQYF. In nucleotides, the CDR3 is TGTGCCAGCAAACGGGACCACTCCTACGAGCAGTACTTC.

As for this clone: One junction end disagrees with the germline gene, perhaps due to a read error. V and J are TRBV13 and TRBJ2-2; TRBD1 or TRBD2 may be the D gene (5 bases each). The CDR3 spans 14 residues. Per germline, CDR1 PRHDT and CDR2 FYEKMQ (reference sequence). CDR3 in amino acids: CASSFGANTGEPFF. As DNA, the CDR3 is TGTGCCAGCAGCTTCGGGGCGAACACCGGGGAGCCGTTTTTT.

The J gene is TRBJ1-4, the V gene TRBV5-1, with 7 positions matching TRBD1. J gave up 4 bases and V 1 base, and 4 bases lay outside the gene matches. CDR3 length: 15 residues. The V gene's germline CDR1 is SGHRS and CDR2 YFSETQ. CDR3 DNA sequence: TGCGCCAGCAGCTTGACGGGACAGATTAATGAAAAACTGTTTTTT. Protein: CASSLTGQINEKLFF.

The J gene is TRBJ2-2, the V gene TRBV5-1, with D perhaps TRBD2 (5 bases). Trimming cost V 0 bases and J 4 bases, with 7 bases left between them. The germline gives CDR1 SGHRS, CDR2 YFSETQ. CDR3 length equals 14 residues. Written as DNA, the CDR3 is TGCGCCAGCAGCTTGGGAGGGAGCACCGGGGAGCTGTTTTTT. This gives the protein CASSLGGSTGELFF.

The rearrangement uses TRBV27 and TRBJ2-7; a possible D gene is TRBD1 (5 bases). There are 15 residues in the CDR3. V shed 3 bases and J shed 4 bases, with 16 bases lying between them. From germline, CDR1 is MNHEY and CDR2 SMNVEV (reference sequence). CDR3 region: CASSFEGAGNYEQYF. The CDR3 DNA is TGTGCCAGCAGTTTTGAAGGGGCAGGGAATTACGAGCAGTACTTC.

The chain combines TRBV7-2 with TRBJ1-1, with D perhaps TRBD1 (5 bases). V lost 4 bases and J 5 bases, leaving 8 bases between the germline ends. CDR1 is SGHTA and CDR2 is FQGNSA in the germline V gene. CDR3 size: 12 residues. CDR3 nucleotide sequence: TGTGCCAGCAGCTCCAGGGTTACTGAAGCTTTCTTT. Translated: CASSSRVTEAFF.

V gene TRBV6-4 combines with J gene TRBJ2-1; 9 positions match TRBD1. With 0 bases clipped from V and 7 bases from J, the junction kept 7 bases outside the gene matches. Germline loops: CDR1 MRHNA, CDR2 SNTAGT. There are 16 residues in the CDR3. The CDR3: CASSDSYRGRKNEQFF. Here the CDR3 DNA reads TGTGCCAGCAGTGACTCCTACAGGGGGCGCAAGAATGAGCAGTTCTTC.

The V and J genes are TRBV28 and TRBJ2-1; 8 bases map to TRBD2. The V segment lost 7 bases and the J segment 0 bases; nucleotides outside the gene matches: 11. CDR1 MDHEN and CDR2 SYDVKM come from the germline V gene. CDR3 length equals 17 residues. The CDR3 DNA sequence: TGTGCCAGCACGTCTAGCGGGCTGCCTAACTCCTACAATGAGCAGTTCTTC. Amino acid sequence: CASTSSGLPNSYNEQFF.

This chain links TRBV5-1 with TRBJ2-1; 13 bases match TRBD2. Germline assignment: CDR1 SGHRS and CDR2 YFSETQ. The CDR3 covers 15 residues. J was trimmed by 6 bases and V by 3 bases; bases with no gene match: 3. In nucleotides, the CDR3 is TGCGCCAGCAGCTCGGGACTAGCGGGAATCAATGAGCAGTTCTTC. Protein: CASSSGLAGINEQFF. Full variable domain (remainder filled in from reference TRBV5-1 and TRBJ2-1): KAGVTQTPRYLIKTRGQQVTLSCSPISGHRSVSWYQQTPGQGLQFLFEYFSETQRNKGNFPGRFSGRQFSNSRSEMNVSTLELGDSALYLCASSSGLAGINEQFFGPGTRLTVL.

This clone has a handful of counts. The rearrangement uses TRBV19 and TRBJ2-1; no definite D call. Germline V gene data show CDR1 as LNHDA and CDR2 as SQIVND (reference sequence). The V gene lost 6 bases and the J gene lost 0 bases, with 9 bases spanning the gap. The CDR3 loop spans 14 amino acids. The CDR3 loop is CASRDGSSYNEQFF. CDR3 nucleotides: TGTGCCAGTAGAGACGGAAGCTCCTACAATGAGCAGTTCTTC.

The V and J genes are TRBV6-5 and TRBJ1-2, with unresolved D. The CDR3 spans 15 residues. The V gene lost 8 bases and the J gene lost 4 bases, with 20 bases spanning the gap. The germline CDR1 and CDR2 sequences are MNHEY and SVGAGI. CDR3 region: CASGRIPKRSYGYTF. The DNA of the CDR3 is TGTGCCAGCGGTCGAATTCCTAAGAGGAGCTATGGCTACACCTTC.

The chain has TRBV6-5 and TRBJ2-7, with no clear D. Trimming took 4 bases from V and 3 from J, leaving 10 bases between them. This CDR3 contains 13 residues. Germline V gene sequence: CDR1 MNHEY, CDR2 SVGAGI. The CDR3 is CASSLPVNYEQYF. Here the CDR3 DNA reads TGTGCCAGCAGTTTGCCCGTCAACTACGAGCAGTACTTC.

The genes are TRBV11-2 and TRBJ1-4; 9 nucleotides align to TRBD1. This CDR3 is built from 15 residues. Trimming cost V 4 bases and J 7 bases; bases outside gene matches: 7. Germline CDR1 reads SGHAT; CDR2 reads FQNNGV. The CDR3 nucleotides are TGTGCCAGCAGCTCTACGACAGGGGGAGGTGAAAAACTGTTTTTT. This gives the protein CASSSTTGGGEKLFF.

The genes are TRBV21-1 and TRBJ2-7. TRBV21-1 is flagged as a pseudogene. This CDR3 region has 16 residues. The CDR3 loop is CASSKVPRTATYEQYF. For the CDR3, the DNA is TGTGCCAGCAGCAAAGTCCCCCGGACGGCCACCTACGAGCAGTACTTC.